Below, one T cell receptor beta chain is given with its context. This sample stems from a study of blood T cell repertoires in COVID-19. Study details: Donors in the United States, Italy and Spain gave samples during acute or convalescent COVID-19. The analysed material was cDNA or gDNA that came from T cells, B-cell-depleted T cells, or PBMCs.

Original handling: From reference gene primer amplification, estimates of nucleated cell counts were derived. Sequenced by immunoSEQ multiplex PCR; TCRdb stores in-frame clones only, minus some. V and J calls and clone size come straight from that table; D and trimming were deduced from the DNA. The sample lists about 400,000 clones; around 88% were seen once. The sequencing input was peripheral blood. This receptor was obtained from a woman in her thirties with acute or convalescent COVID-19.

CDR3 DNA: TGTGCCAGCAGTGGAGGAATCGCCTACGAGCAGTACTTC. Encoded protein: CASSGGIAYEQYF. The chain carries TRBV6-2 or TRBV6-3 and TRBJ2-7; weak D call: TRBD2 (5 bases). The germline V and J ends were trimmed by 5 bases and 2 bases, with 10 bases remaining between them. Germline V gene sequence: CDR1 MNHEY, CDR2 SVGEGT. This CDR3 is 13 amino acids long.